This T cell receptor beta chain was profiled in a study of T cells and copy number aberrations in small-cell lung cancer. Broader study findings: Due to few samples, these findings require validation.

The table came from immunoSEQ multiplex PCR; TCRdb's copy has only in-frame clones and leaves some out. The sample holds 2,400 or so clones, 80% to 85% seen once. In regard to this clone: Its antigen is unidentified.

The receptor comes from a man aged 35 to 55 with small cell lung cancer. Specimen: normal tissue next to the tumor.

CDR3 coding DNA: TGTGCCAGCAGCTTCTACAGGGGGCAGGGTGAAAAACTGTTTTTT. Translated, it gives CASSFYRGQGEKLFF. The chain has TRBV7-2 and TRBJ1-4; 9 nucleotides line up with TRBD1. There are 15 residues in the CDR3. V was pared by 3 bases and J by 7 bases, with 6 bases of the junction left unmatched. Germline V lookup: CDR1 SGHTA, CDR2 FQGNSA. The full variable domain, with the rest looked up from reference TRBV7-2 and TRBJ1-4, is GAGVSQSPSNKVTEKGKDVELRCDPISGHTALYWYRQSLGQGLEFLIYFQGNSAPDKSGLPSDRFSAERTGGSVSTLTIQRTQQEDSAVYLCASSFYRGQGEKLFFGSGTQLSVL.